This T cell receptor (beta chain) was captured by sequencing in a study of cytotoxic CD8 clonotypes in ibrutinib-treated CLL. A remark on this clone: Its antigen is unknown. One end of the junction fails to match germline, which may point to a read error.

Germline CDR1 is SGHRS and CDR2 is YFSETQ. The CDR3 has 13 residues. General study findings and limits: Rare overall, public clonotypes shrank or held steady under therapy. Clonality showed a rise at ibrutinib response that reversed toward baseline at progression. Researchers report that baseline clonality outpaced age-matched healthy donors and tracked circulating CD8+ T-cell counts.

Assay used: immunoSEQ multiplex PCR; TCRdb lists only in-frame clones, some missing. The repertoire holds roughly 63,000 clones, less than 75% seen once, with about 14% in the top ten. Cryopreserved PBMCs yielded roughly 2.1 micrograms of genomic DNA for TCR beta libraries. The sample in question was PBMCs, obtained after 12 months of ibrutinib treatment. The receptor's source is a human donor with chronic lymphocytic leukemia. This chain connects TRBV5-1 to TRBJ2-7; D is perhaps TRBD1 (6 bases). CDR3 protein: CACRGPPYYEQYF. CDR3 in DNA: TGCGCCTGCAGGGGTCCCCCCTACTACGAGCAGTACTTC.